This TCR beta chain originates from a study of Ad26.COV2.S vaccination and SARS-CoV-2 variants. Across the study: The vaccine Ad26.COV2.S was put into the muscle once, or twice with 56 days between.

Here immunoSEQ multiplex PCR was the method, and the copy in TCRdb shows in-frame clones only, minus some. The sample lists 250,000 to 300,000 clones; around 87% were seen once. Treatment described: 19 received Ad26.COV2.S at low or high dose, single or two shots; roughly 5 received placebo; per-sample allocation not given. Samples came from day 63 after the first vaccine or placebo injection. Whole-study findings and limits: Individuals receiving vaccine had higher spike-specific TCR breadth than placebo recipients did.

Comments on this clone: What it binds is unknown.

The clonotype originates from a person aged 18-65 years who received the Ad26.COV2.S COVID-19 vaccine or a placebo. Material: peripheral blood, obtained in a trial of Ad26.COV2.S vaccine versus placebo.

Here the CDR3 reads CASSPRTGSADTQYF. In DNA, the CDR3 is TGTGCCAGCAGCCCTAGGACAGGGAGCGCAGATACGCAGTATTTT. The V call is TRBV11-2, the J call TRBJ2-3; 8 nucleotides line up with TRBD1. The V segment lost 5 bases and the J segment 4 bases; nucleotides outside the gene matches: 8. Germline-derived CDR1 and CDR2 are SGHAT and FQNNGV. CDR3 length: 15 amino acids. Using reference TRBV11-2 and TRBJ2-3 for the parts outside the CDR3, the full variable domain is EAGVAQSPRYKIIEKRQSVAFWCNPISGHATLYWYQQILGQGPKLLIQFQNNGVVDDSQLPKDRFSAERLKGVDSTLKIQPAKLEDSAVYLCASSPRTGSADTQYFGPGTRLTVL.